This entry concerns a single T cell receptor beta chain. These data belong to a study of T cells of healthy individuals. TCRdb recomputed calls from the 5' RACE reads with MiXCR, one row per CDR3 protein. This repertoire shows around 98,000 distinct CDR3 sequences, about 16% found once; its top ten account for roughly 6.1%. The CDR3 loop spans 13 amino acids. The V end lost 5 bases, the J end lost 2 bases, and 6 bases lay between the germline ends. The germline gives CDR1 SNHLY, CDR2 FYNNEI. The TCR sequence derives from a human donor in good health. The V gene is TRBV2, the J gene TRBJ2-2, with D unclear. CDR3 loop: CASSLYNTGELFF. The CDR3 DNA sequence: TGTGCCAGCAGTCTCTATAACACCGGGGAGCTGTTTTTT.